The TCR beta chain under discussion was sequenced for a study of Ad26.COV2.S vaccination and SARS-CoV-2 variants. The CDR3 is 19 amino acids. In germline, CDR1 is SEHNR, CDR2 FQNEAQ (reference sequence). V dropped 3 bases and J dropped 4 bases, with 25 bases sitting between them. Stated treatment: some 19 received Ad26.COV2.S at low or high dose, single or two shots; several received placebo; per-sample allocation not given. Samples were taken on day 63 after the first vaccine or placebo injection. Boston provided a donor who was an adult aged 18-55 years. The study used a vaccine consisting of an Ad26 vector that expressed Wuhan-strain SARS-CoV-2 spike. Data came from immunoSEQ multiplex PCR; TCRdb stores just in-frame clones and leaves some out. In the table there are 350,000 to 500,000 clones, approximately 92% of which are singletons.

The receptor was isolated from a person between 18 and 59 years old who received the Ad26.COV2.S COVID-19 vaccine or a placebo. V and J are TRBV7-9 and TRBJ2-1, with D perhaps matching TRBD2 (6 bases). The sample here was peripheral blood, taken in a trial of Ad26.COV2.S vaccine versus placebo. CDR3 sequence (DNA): TGTGCCAGCAGCTTTAGCGGCACTAGCCGGCAGAAGGTGTACAATGAGCAGTTCTTC. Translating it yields CASSFSGTSRQKVYNEQFF.